What follows are 2 T cell receptor beta chains derived from one specimen sequenced in a study of T cell responses to AZD1222 COVID-19 vaccine. The protocol was immunoSEQ multiplex PCR, while the TCRdb copy is restricted to in-frame clones and leaves out a portion. This sample has 110,000 to 150,000 clones; just over 90% occur once, and the top ten carry around 1.8%. Specimen: peripheral blood, collected 28 days after the second AZD1222 dose. These receptors were taken from an adult who received the AZD1222 COVID-19 vaccine.

This clone was observed a single time. The J gene is TRBJ1-4, the V gene TRBV5-4, with 8 nucleotides matching TRBD1. This CDR3 comprises 16 residues. Germline CDR1 reads SGHNT; CDR2 reads YYREEE (reference sequence). The ends lost 2 bases at V and 3 bases at J; junction bases unmatched: 6. CDR3 in amino acids: CASSLGGQGPNEKLFF. CDR3 coding DNA: TGTGCCAGCAGCTTAGGCGGACAGGGTCCTAATGAAAAACTGTTTTTT.

V and J are TRBV19 and TRBJ1-1, with 8 bases matching TRBD1. J was trimmed by 4 bases and V by 4 bases; bases with no gene match: 11. CDR1 is LNHDA, CDR2 SQIVND, per germline (reference sequence). The CDR3 sequence is 16 residues long. The CDR3 DNA follows: TGTGCCAGTAGTAAGCCCCAGGGGGCGGTTTTCACTGAAGCTTTCTTT. Its translation: CASSKPQGAVFTEAFF.